This T cell receptor beta chain was recorded in a study of control samples from healthy donors and cancer patients. Germline values: CDR1 SGHDT, CDR2 YYEEEE. CDR3 size: 15 residues. The V gene end was trimmed by 5 bases and the J gene end by 5 bases; junction bases not matched to a gene: 7. Profiled with immunoSEQ multiplex PCR; TCRdb holds only in-frame clones, not every one. The table records about 100,000 clones, almost 85% of them present only once. The V gene is TRBV5-6, the J gene TRBJ2-2; 9 positions match TRBD1. This receptor was identified in a young man in good health. The sample comprised blood. The CDR3 protein is CASRETGGRTGELFF. The CDR3 coding sequence is TGTGCCAGCAGGGAGACAGGGGGACGTACCGGGGAGCTGTTTTTT.